This T cell receptor (beta chain) was identified during a study of regulatory T cells in long-lasting Graves disease. Study results and limitations: Under persistent disease, TRBV28, TRBJ1-2 and TRBJ2-5 were used preferentially.

CDR1 and CDR2 from the germline V gene are MNHEY and SMNVEV (reference sequence). This CDR3 is 16 amino acids long. V lost 7 bases to trimming and J lost 7 bases; unmatched junction nucleotides: 14. This clonotype came up many times. Its antigen is not identified. In building TCR beta libraries, iRepertoire HTBI primers were used together with Arm-PCR of CDR3 regions. TCRdb re-analysed the multiplex PCR reads in MiXCR, keeping a single row per CDR3 protein. Here the sample spans roughly 500,000 distinct CDR3 sequences, approximately 15% being singletons. Specified time point: newly diagnosed GD, antithyroid drugs for less than 3 months. Extracted RNA from PBMCs served as the source of the TCR library. This sample also belongs to another study, concerning T cells in Graves' hyperthyroidism and ophthalmopathy. That study adds: Diagnostic assessment was based on clinical symptoms, serum thyroxine and TRAb, thyroid ultrasound and orbital computed tomography. With the HTBI primer set, the TCR CDR3 went through a first round of RT-PCR.

The TCR sequence derives from a woman between 45 and 65 years old with Graves disease. This chain links TRBV27 with TRBJ1-4, with 8 bases matching TRBD1. Specimen: peripheral blood mononuclear cells (PBMCs), collected at new diagnosis, from a patient treated with antithyroid drugs. The CDR3 loop is CASKTISGDRPEKLFF. The CDR3 coding sequence is TGTGCCAGCAAGACCATCTCAGGGGACAGGCCTGAAAAACTGTTTTTT.